These 14 T cell receptor beta chains were sequenced from one sample in a study of vaccination and CD4 T cells after COVID-19. These receptors are not linked to any known antigen. Indicated treatment: roughly 10-day PBMC culture with coronavirus spike peptide pools or control peptides (ViraFEST assay). The study sequenced cultured CD4+ T cell DNA using the Oncomine TCR Beta short-read assay. MiXCR was run by TCRdb on the PCR reads, yielding one entry per CDR3 protein. The table lists 10,000 or so distinct CDR3 sequences, around three fifths of them singletons. The sample comprised CD4+ T cells from blood, cultured in vitro. The receptors stem from a human donor who had recovered from COVID-19.

The CDR3 reads CASRFSGTGVNEQFF. The CDR3 nucleotides are TGTGCCAGCAGGTTCTCCGGGACAGGGGTCAATGAGCAGTTCTTC. The J gene is TRBJ2-1, the V gene TRBV6-2 or TRBV6-3; 10 nucleotides align to TRBD1. Germline V CDR1 and CDR2: MNHEY, SVGEGT. The ends lost 6 bases at V and 6 bases at J; junction bases unmatched: 8. The CDR3 contains 15 residues.

Comments on this clonotype: The limits of the CDR3 on the DNA are not certain, so only TCRdb's listed CDR3 is given. V and J are TRBV7-9 and TRBJ1-5; the table's TRBD1 call for D was not verified on the DNA. Germline V gene data show CDR1 as SEHNR and CDR2 as FQNEAQ (reference sequence). Both ends counted, the CDR3 spans 23 residues. This chain's CDR3 is CASSLQGGIGEQYFGPGNQPQHF.

The rearrangement uses TRBV20-1 and TRBJ2-7; 7 bases agree with TRBD1. The CDR3 is 16 amino acids. Trimming at V came to 0 bases and at J to 3 bases, leaving 11 bases not matched to a gene. In germline, CDR1 is DFQATT, CDR2 SNEGSKA (reference sequence). The CDR3 reads CSARDSRQGVGYEQYF. The CDR3 nucleotides read TGCAGTGCTAGAGATAGTAGGCAGGGGGTTGGCTACGAGCAGTACTTC.

As to this clonotype: A read error may account for a junction end that differs from germline. The J gene is TRBJ1-2, the V gene TRBV28; D not certain. The CDR3 extends over 12 amino acids. Germline V CDR1 and CDR2: MDHEN, SYDVKM. The CDR3 region is CASSPVAYGYTF. The CDR3, as DNA: TGTGCCAGCAGTCCGGTCGCCTATGGCTACACCTTT.

The chain is built from TRBV20-1 and TRBJ2-1, with 12 bases that match TRBD2. Germline-derived CDR1 and CDR2 are DFQATT and SNEGSKA (reference sequence). Losses at the gene ends were 5 bases for V and 4 bases for J; bases not matched to a gene: 3. This CDR3 is 14 amino acids long. The CDR3 DNA reads as TGCAGTGCTCCTAGCGGGAGGGCTTACAATGAGCAGTTCTTC. Its translation: CSAPSGRAYNEQFF.

In this sample, this clonotype turned up a few times. V gene TRBV27 combines with J gene TRBJ1-2; TRBD1 matches 7 bases. V was clipped by 0 bases and J by 4 bases; unmatched bases: 5. Germline V lookup: CDR1 MNHEY, CDR2 SMNVEV (reference sequence). The CDR3 extends over 15 amino acids. The CDR3 DNA reads as TGTGCCAGCAGTTTATCTGTGACAGGGATCTATGGCTACACCTTC. It encodes CASSLSVTGIYGYTF.

As DNA, the CDR3 is TGTGCCAGCAGCTTACTGGGGGTAGGGAACACTGAAGCTTTCTTT. Encoded protein: CASSLLGVGNTEAFF. The chain recombines TRBV5-6 with TRBJ1-1; weak D call: TRBD1 (5 bases). The CDR3 sequence is 15 residues long. V was clipped by 2 bases and J by 1 base, with 12 bases between them. Germline V lookup: CDR1 SGHDT, CDR2 YYEEEE.

The CDR3 DNA follows: TGCAGTGCTAGTCTCGCGGGAGCAATCCAAGAGACCCAGTACTTC. Translation: CSASLAGAIQETQYF. V and J are TRBV20-1 and TRBJ2-5; 7 nucleotides line up with TRBD2. The V segment lost 3 bases and the J segment 1 base; nucleotides outside the gene matches: 8. This CDR3 is 15 amino acids long. Germline loops: CDR1 DFQATT, CDR2 SNEGSKA (reference sequence).

This clonotype has a handful of counts. The chain combines TRBV28 with TRBJ2-3; 9 bases fit TRBD2. CDR3 length: 17 amino acids. The V and J ends lost 5 bases and 1 base, in that order; junction bases with no gene match: 10. Germline-derived CDR1 and CDR2 are MDHEN and SYDVKM. DNA of the CDR3: TGTGCCAGCAGTCGGGGGATAGCGGGAGACGGCACAGATACGCAGTATTTT. Its translation: CASSRGIAGDGTDTQYF. Looking up the rest from reference TRBV28 and TRBJ2-3 gives the full variable domain: DVKVTQSSRYLVKRTGEKVFLECVQDMDHENMFWYRQDPGLGLRLIYFSYDVKMKEKGDIPEGYSVSREKKERFSLILESASTNQTSMYLCASSRGIAGDGTDTQYFGPGTRLTVL.

The J gene is TRBJ2-7, the V gene TRBV6-1, with 8 bases aligning to TRBD2. The V gene's germline CDR1 is MNHNS and CDR2 SASEGT. This CDR3 region has 15 residues. Losses at the gene ends were 6 bases for V and 0 bases for J; bases not matched to a gene: 7. CDR3 DNA: TGTGCCAGCAGCGACGGGGGGGCTAACTCCTACGAGCAGTACTTC. This encodes CASSDGGANSYEQYF.

This clonotype has more than one count but fewer than ten. The gene calls are TRBV27 and TRBJ1-5; no clear D. The V gene lost 5 bases and the J gene lost 0 bases, with 11 bases spanning the gap. In germline, CDR1 is MNHEY, CDR2 SMNVEV (reference sequence). There are 15 residues in the CDR3. CDR3 in amino acids: CASSPRIYSNQPQHF. CDR3 DNA sequence: TGTGCCAGCAGTCCCAGGATTTATAGCAATCAGCCCCAGCATTTT.

The V call is TRBV6-1, the J call TRBJ2-3; 13 bases are a match to TRBD2. J was trimmed by 5 bases and V by 7 bases; bases with no gene match: 3. Germline V gives CDR1 MNHNS, CDR2 SASEGT. The CDR3 is made up of 14 amino acids. The chain's CDR3 is CASKRTSGRDTQYF. The CDR3 DNA sequence: TGTGCCAGCAAACGGACTAGCGGGAGAGATACGCAGTATTTT.

The V and J genes are TRBV20-1 and TRBJ2-2; 10 bases fit TRBD2. Per germline, CDR1 DFQATT and CDR2 SNEGSKA (reference sequence). With 6 bases clipped from V and 4 bases from J, the junction kept 5 bases outside the gene matches. The CDR3 is 14 amino acids. This CDR3 is CSAVLAGGTGELFF. The DNA for the CDR3 is TGCAGTGCAGTTTTAGCGGGGGGCACCGGGGAGCTGTTTTTT.

V gene TRBV20-1 combines with J gene TRBJ1-2; TRBD1 matches 8 bases. Trimming cost V 1 base and J 2 bases; bases outside gene matches: 0. Germline V lookup: CDR1 DFQATT, CDR2 SNEGSKA (reference sequence). The CDR3 sequence is 13 residues long. In DNA, the CDR3 is TGCAGTGCTAGAGGACAGGGGAACTATGGCTACACCTTC. Protein product: CSARGQGNYGYTF.